This T cell receptor beta chain derives from a study of blood T cell repertoires in COVID-19. The CDR3 covers 15 residues. Germline assignment: CDR1 MGHDK and CDR2 SYGVNS. The V and J ends lost 6 bases and 3 bases respectively, with 15 bases between them. TCRdb keeps only in-frame clones here, not all; method: immunoSEQ multiplex PCR. The profile shows approximately 190,000 clones, around 80% of them singletons. The sequence came from a man aged 55 to 70 with acute or convalescent COVID-19. This rearrangement joins TRBV25-1 to TRBJ1-3; possible D gene TRBD1, 6 bases. The sequenced sample was peripheral blood. The CDR3 protein is CASREDRLFGNTIYF. Here the CDR3 DNA reads TGTGCCAGCAGGGAAGACAGGCTCTTTGGAAACACCATATATTTT.